A single T cell receptor (beta chain) is shown here with its context. This clonotype was detected once. Its antigen has not been determined. Nothing much larger sits one base from this clone, and base qualities are not available. One read represents weak support. The library was prepared using RT-PCR. The listed sequencing device is Illumina HiSeq 2500. TCRdb ran its own pipeline on the public reads, namely fastp trimming at Q25 and MiXCR clone calling, and kept in-frame beta chains. Rows matching on CDR3 protein sequence are summarized as one entry with the most common DNA and genes. This sample holds about 540,000 distinct CDR3 sequences; around 25% were observed only once. The ten largest make up roughly 2.8% of the sample. This sample is part of a study of response to subunit inactivated influenza vaccine (dated by TCRdb to 2016 to 2019). About the investigation overall: To follow how T cells responded to a trivalent subunit inactivated influenza vaccine, the researchers relied on deep quantitative profiling of the T cell receptor repertoire.

General findings and caveats noted by the study authors: The authors proposed that each seasonal influenza vaccination may bring in only a limited number of new T cells.

Taken from the germline V gene (reference sequence), the CDR1 and CDR2 loops are SGHKS and YYEKEE. The junction carries 15 bases between V and J, which are trimmed by 1 base and 1 base respectively. From its cysteine to its phenylalanine, the CDR3 spans 16 amino acids. Kept here is only the CDR3 DNA, which spans 48 bases and is read in frame from base 1. These same records also appear under a second study, on T cells expressing NK-cell markers. The second paper states: TCR beta cDNA libraries were prepared using 5'RACE template switching, which introduced a universal primer site and unique molecular identifiers. Three sorted T-cell subsets (CD3+CD56+NKG2C+, CD3+CD56+NKG2C- and CD3+CD56-NKG2C+) from under 10 donors had their TCR beta-chain repertoires profiled. Of the eight sequenced donors, seven were found to be HCMV-seropositive and one was found to be HCMV-seronegative. In several experiments an anti-gammadeltaTCR antibody was added to restrict sorting to alphabetaTCR-expressing T cells. For over five donors, the dominant CD3+CD56+NKG2C+ clonotypes were among the top 10 CD8+ clonotypes and accounted for roughly 1.0-7.5% of CD8+ T cells. Those dominant clonotypes were again the most abundant among CD3+CD56-NKG2C+ cells in a handful of donors, at roughly 28.3-65%. It remained unclear whether the expanded NKG2C-expressing T cell clones were specific for HCMV antigens. All eight donors whose samples were sequenced were randomly selected healthy volunteers, three of them men and five women. HCMV-specific IgG was detected in serum with a commercial ELISA kit to determine HCMV serostatus. Peripheral blood mononuclear cells were isolated from blood by Ficoll density gradient centrifugation. Magnetic immunoseparation with Miltenyi isolation kits was used to isolate CD4+ and CD8+ T cells from PBMC. cDNA synthesis was primed from the TCR beta constant segment and was followed by two successive PCR amplification steps. The libraries were sequenced on Illumina HiSeq 2000/2500, MiSeq or NextSeq, producing 2 x 150 bp reads. MIGEC handled demultiplexing of the reads and grouping by UMI, while MiTCR was used to assemble and quantify clonotypes. Only TCR cDNA sequences supported by at least two reads were kept to exclude erroneous sequences. Downstream repertoire analysis used the tcR package, and clonotypes were matched across fractions by CDR3 nucleotide sequence plus V segment. VDJmatch was used to annotate antigen specificity against VDJdb, with one amino acid substitution in CDR3 permitted.

The chain links TRBV5-5 with TRBJ2-7; no D gene call is confident. This sequence was found in a man in his forties or fifties who received an inactivated influenza vaccine. Donor details come from another sample of the same person, matched by shared clones. The sequences come from CD4+ T cells sorted from PBMCs, collected about 12 days after vaccination. CDR3 loop: CASSLLVSIPSYEQYF. The sequenced DNA is TGTGCCAGCAGCTTGCTTGTCAGCATACCATCCTACGAGCAGTACTTC.